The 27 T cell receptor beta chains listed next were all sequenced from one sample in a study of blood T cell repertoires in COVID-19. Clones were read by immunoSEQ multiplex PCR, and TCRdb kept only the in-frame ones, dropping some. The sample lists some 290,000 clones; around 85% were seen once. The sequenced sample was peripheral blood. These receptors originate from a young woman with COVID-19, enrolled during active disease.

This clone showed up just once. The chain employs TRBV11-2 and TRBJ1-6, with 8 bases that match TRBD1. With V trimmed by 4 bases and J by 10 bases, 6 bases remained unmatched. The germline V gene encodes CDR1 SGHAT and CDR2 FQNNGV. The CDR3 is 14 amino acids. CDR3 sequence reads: CASSSWTGNSPLHF. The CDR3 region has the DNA TGTGCCAGCAGCTCCTGGACAGGGAACTCACCCCTCCACTTT.

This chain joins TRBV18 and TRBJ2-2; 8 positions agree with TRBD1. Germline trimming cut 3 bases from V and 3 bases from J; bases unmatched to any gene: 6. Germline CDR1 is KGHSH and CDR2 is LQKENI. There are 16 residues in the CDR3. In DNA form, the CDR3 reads TGTGCCAGCTCACCTTGGGACAGGAGCTACACCGGGGAGCTGTTTTTT. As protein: CASSPWDRSYTGELFF.

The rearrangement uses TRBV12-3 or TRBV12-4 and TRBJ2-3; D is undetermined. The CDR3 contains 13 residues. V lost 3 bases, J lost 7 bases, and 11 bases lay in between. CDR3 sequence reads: CASSFLSTNTQYF. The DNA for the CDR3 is TGTGCCAGCAGTTTTCTATCGACAAATACGCAGTATTTT.

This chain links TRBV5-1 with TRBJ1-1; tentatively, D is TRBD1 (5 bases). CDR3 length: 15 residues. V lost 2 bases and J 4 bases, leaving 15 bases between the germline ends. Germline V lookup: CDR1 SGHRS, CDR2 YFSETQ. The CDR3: CASSFRDSRGTEAFF. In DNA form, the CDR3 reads TGCGCCAGCAGCTTCCGAGACAGCCGAGGCACTGAAGCTTTCTTT.

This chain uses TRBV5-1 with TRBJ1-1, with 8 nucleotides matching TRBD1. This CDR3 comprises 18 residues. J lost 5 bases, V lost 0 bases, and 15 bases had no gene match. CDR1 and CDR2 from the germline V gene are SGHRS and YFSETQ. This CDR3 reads CASSLGSGNRGTWTEAFF. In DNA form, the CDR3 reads TGCGCCAGCAGCTTGGGTTCAGGTAACAGGGGGACCTGGACTGAAGCTTTCTTT.

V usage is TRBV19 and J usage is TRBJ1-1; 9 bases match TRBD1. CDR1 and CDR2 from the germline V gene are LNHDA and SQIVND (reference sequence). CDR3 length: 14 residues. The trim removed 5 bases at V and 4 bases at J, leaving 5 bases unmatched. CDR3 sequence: CASSWGQGTTEAFF. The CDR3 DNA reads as TGTGCCAGTAGTTGGGGACAGGGAACCACTGAAGCTTTCTTT.

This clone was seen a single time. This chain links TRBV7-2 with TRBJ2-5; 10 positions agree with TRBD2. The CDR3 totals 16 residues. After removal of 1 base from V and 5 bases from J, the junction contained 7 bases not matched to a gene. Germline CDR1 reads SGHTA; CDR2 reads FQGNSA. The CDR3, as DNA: TGTGCCAGCAGCTTAGTAGCGGGGGGCTGGGTGGAGACCCAGTACTTC. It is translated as CASSLVAGGWVETQYF.

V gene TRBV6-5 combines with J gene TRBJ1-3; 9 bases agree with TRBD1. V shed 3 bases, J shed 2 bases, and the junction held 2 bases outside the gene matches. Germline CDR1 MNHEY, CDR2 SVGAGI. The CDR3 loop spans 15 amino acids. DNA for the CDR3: TGTGCCAGCAGTTATACAGGGGGCGCTGGAAACACCATATATTTT. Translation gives CASSYTGGAGNTIYF.

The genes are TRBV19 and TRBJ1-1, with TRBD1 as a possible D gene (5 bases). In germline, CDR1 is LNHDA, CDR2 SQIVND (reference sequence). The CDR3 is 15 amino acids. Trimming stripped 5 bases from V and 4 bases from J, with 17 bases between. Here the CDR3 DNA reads TGTGCCAGTAGTTCGTCTTGGGAGGGGAGCACTGAAGCTTTCTTT. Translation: CASSSSWEGSTEAFF.

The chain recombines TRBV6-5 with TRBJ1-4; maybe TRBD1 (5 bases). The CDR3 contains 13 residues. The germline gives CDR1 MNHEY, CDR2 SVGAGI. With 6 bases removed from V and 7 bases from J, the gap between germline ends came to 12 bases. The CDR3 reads CASRAIGAEKLFF. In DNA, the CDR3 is TGTGCCAGCAGAGCCATTGGGGCTGAAAAACTGTTTTTT.

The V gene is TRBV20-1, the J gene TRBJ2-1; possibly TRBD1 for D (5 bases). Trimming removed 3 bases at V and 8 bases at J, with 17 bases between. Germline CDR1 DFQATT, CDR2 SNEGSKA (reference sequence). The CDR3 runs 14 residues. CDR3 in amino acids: CSASSPVRRDEQFF. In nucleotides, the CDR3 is TGCAGTGCTAGTTCCCCCGTGCGCAGGGATGAGCAGTTCTTC.

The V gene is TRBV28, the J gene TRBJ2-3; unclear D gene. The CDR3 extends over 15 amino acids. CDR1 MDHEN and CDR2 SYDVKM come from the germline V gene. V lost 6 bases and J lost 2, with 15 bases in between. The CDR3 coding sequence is TGTGCCAGCAGATCTTACAATGACAACACAGATACGCAGTATTTT. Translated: CASRSYNDNTDTQYF.

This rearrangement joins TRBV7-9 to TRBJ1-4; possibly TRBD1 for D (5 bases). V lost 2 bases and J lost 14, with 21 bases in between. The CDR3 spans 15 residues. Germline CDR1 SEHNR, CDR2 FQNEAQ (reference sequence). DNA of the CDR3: TGTGCCAGCAGCTTAAGCCAGGGCCCCTTTTCAGTTCTGTTTTTT. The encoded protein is CASSLSQGPFSVLFF.

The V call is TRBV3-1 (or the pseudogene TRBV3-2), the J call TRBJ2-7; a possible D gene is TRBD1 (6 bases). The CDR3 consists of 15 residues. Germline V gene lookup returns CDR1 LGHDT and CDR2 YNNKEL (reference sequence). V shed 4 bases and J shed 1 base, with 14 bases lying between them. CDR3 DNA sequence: TGTGCCAGCAGCCTTTCAGGGGCGAAGTCCTACGAGCAGTACTTC. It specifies CASSLSGAKSYEQYF.

The CDR3 here is CASSPGLAGGRGYNEQFF. CDR3 DNA: TGTGCCAGCAGCCCGGGACTAGCGGGGGGGCGAGGTTACAATGAGCAGTTCTTC. The J gene is TRBJ2-1, the V gene TRBV4-2; 16 nucleotides match TRBD2. The CDR3 is made up of 18 amino acids. V was pared by 4 bases and J by 4 bases, with 7 bases of the junction left unmatched. Germline V lookup: CDR1 LGHNA, CDR2 YNFKEQ.

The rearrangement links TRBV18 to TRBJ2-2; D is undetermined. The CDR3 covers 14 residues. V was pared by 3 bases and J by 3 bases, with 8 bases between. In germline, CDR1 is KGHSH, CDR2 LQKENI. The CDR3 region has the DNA TGTGCCAGCTCACCTGCGTCCCACACCGGGGAGCTGTTTTTT. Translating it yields CASSPASHTGELFF.

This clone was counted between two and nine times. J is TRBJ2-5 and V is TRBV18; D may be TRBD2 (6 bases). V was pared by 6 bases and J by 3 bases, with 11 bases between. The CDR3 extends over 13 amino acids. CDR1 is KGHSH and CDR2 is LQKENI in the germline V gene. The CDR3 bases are TGTGCCAGCTCGCTCTCGGGGGAAGAGACCCAGTACTTC. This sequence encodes CASSLSGEETQYF.

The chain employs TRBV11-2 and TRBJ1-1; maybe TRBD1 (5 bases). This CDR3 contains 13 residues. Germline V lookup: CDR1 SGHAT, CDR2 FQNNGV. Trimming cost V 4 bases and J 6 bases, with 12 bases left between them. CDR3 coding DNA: TGTGCCAGCAGCTCAACCGGGGGATCTGAAGCTTTCTTT. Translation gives CASSSTGGSEAFF.

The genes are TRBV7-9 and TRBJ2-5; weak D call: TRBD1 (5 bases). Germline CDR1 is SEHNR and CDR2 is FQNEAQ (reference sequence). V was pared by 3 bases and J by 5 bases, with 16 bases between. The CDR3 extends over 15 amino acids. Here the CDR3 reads CASSFSGQYRETQYF. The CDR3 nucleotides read TGTGCCAGCAGCTTTAGTGGGCAGTACAGGGAGACCCAGTACTTC.

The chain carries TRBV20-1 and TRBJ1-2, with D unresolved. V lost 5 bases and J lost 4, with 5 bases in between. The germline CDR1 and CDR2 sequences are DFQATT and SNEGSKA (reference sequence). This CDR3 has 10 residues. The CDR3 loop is CSAYLYGYTF. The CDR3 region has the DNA TGCAGTGCTTATCTCTATGGCTACACCTTC.

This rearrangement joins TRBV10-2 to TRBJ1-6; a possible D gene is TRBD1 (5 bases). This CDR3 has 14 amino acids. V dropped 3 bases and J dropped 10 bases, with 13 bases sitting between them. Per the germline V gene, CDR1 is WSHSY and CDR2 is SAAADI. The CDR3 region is CASSDGGVGSPLHF. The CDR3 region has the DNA TGCGCCAGCAGTGATGGAGGGGTTGGATCACCCCTCCACTTT.

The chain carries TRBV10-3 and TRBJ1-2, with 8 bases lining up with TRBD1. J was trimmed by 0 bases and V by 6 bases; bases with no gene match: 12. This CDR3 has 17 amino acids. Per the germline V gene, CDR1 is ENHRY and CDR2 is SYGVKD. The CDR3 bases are TGTGCCATCAGCCTGGCCGGGACAGGAATTCCTAACTATGGCTACACCTTC. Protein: CAISLAGTGIPNYGYTF.

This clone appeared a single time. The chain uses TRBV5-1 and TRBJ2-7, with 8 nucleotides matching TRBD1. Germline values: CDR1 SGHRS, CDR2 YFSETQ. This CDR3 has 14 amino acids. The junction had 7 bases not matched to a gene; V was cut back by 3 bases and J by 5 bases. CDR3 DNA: TGCGCCAGCAGCTCGGGACAGGAGCACAACGAGCAGTACTTC. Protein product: CASSSGQEHNEQYF.

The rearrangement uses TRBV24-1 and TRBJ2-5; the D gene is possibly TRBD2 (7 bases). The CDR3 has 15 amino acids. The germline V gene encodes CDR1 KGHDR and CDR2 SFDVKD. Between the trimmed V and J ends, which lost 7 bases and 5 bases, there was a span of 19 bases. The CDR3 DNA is TGTGCCACCAGAAGGGGGGGAGCTAAACGGGAGACCCAGTACTTC. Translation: CATRRGGAKRETQYF.

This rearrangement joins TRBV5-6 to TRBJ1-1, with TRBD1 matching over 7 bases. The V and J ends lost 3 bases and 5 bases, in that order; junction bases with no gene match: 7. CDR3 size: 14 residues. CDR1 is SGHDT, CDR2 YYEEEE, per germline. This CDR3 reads CASSSPTGITEAFF. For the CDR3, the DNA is TGTGCCAGCAGCTCTCCGACAGGGATAACTGAAGCTTTCTTT.

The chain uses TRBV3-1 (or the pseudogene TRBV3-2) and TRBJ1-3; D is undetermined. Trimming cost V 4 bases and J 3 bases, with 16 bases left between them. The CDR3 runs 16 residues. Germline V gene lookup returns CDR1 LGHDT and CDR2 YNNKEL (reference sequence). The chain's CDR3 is CASSRVQAFGGNTIYF. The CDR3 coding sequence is TGTGCCAGCAGCCGCGTCCAGGCTTTTGGTGGAAACACCATATATTTT.

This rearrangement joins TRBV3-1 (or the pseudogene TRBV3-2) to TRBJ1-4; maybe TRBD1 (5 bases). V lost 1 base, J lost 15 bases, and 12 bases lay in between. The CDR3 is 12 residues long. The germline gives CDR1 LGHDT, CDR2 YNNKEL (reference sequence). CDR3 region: CASSQAARDLFF. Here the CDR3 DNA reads TGTGCCAGCAGCCAAGCGGCCAGGGACTTGTTTTTT.